One and the same sample provided the 32 T cell receptor beta chains below, sequenced in a study of blood T cells in healthy people across ages. With a J-beta primer mix and a sample-barcoded 5' primer, a second PCR ran about 7 to 12 cycles. TCRdb ran MiXCR on the 5' RACE reads and lists one entry per CDR3 protein. The sample holds 500,000 to 550,000 distinct CDR3 sequences, about 24% seen once. These data were likewise used in another study, on T cells of mothers and their children.

The sequenced material came from blood. Receptors were obtained from a boy younger than 18 in good health.

The chain employs TRBV20-1 and TRBJ1-6; maybe TRBD1 (5 bases). V lost 3 bases, J lost 5 bases, and 11 bases lay in between. CDR1 is DFQATT and CDR2 is SNEGSKA in the germline V gene (reference sequence). This CDR3 contains 14 residues. In DNA, the CDR3 is TGCAGTGCTAGCGGTTCAGGGAATAATTCACCCCTCCACTTT. This gives the protein CSASGSGNNSPLHF.

The gene calls are TRBV2 and TRBJ1-3; D might be TRBD1 (6 bases). Trimming took off 6 bases at V and 5 bases at J, with 11 bases between the two ends. CDR1 and CDR2 (germline): SNHLY, FYNNEI. This CDR3 is 13 amino acids long. The CDR3 spells CASRDTGRNTIYF. CDR3 nucleotide sequence: TGTGCCAGCAGGGACACAGGGAGAAACACCATATATTTT.

This clonotype was observed a handful of times. The chain combines TRBV9 with TRBJ2-5, with D perhaps matching TRBD2 (6 bases). This CDR3 is built from 17 residues. Germline CDR1 SGDLS, CDR2 YYNGEE. V was pared by 0 bases and J by 0 bases, with 15 bases between. The CDR3 DNA sequence: TGTGCCAGCAGCGTAGGTTTCGGGGGACGGAACCAAGAGACCCAGTACTTC. This translates into CASSVGFGGRNQETQYF.

This clonotype occurred many times. The chain joins TRBV29-1 to TRBJ2-5; D is uncertain. The J call is doubtful: the DNA matches TRBJ2-7 better. This CDR3 has 12 residues. From germline, CDR1 is SQVTM and CDR2 ANQGSEA. The CDR3 sequence: CSVVTESYEQYF. CDR3 bases: TGCAGCGTTGTCACAGAATCCTACGAGCAGTACTTC.

This clonotype occurred once. The chain is built from TRBV20-1 and TRBJ2-3; tentatively, D is TRBD1 or TRBD2 (5 bases each). The germline V gene has CDR1 DFQATT and CDR2 SNEGSKA (reference sequence). This CDR3 has 13 residues. V was pared by 1 base and J by 3 bases, with 8 bases between. CDR3 in amino acids: CSARVGGTDTQYF. The DNA of the CDR3 is TGCAGTGCTAGAGTTGGGGGAACAGATACGCAGTATTTT.

The V gene is TRBV29-1, the J gene TRBJ2-4; 11 bases map to TRBD1. Losses at the gene ends were 5 bases for V and 7 bases for J; bases not matched to a gene: 4. CDR1 SQVTM and CDR2 ANQGSEA come from the germline V gene. This CDR3 is built from 13 residues. The CDR3 region is CSVTGQGANIQYF. The CDR3 region has the DNA TGCAGCGTTACCGGACAGGGGGCTAACATTCAGTACTTC.

The chain carries TRBV5-6 and TRBJ2-6; a possible D gene is TRBD2 (6 bases). Germline V gene data show CDR1 as SGHDT and CDR2 as YYEEEE. V was trimmed by 0 bases and J by 4 bases, leaving 14 bases between them. The CDR3 totals 17 residues. CDR3 region: CASSLAPRGTGANVLTF. CDR3 DNA: TGTGCCAGCAGCTTGGCCCCTCGGGGGACGGGGGCCAACGTCCTGACTTTC.

This clonotype was counted a few times. CDR3 region: CSVVGLAVSYEQYF. As DNA, the CDR3 is TGCAGCGTTGTAGGGTTAGCGGTCTCCTACGAGCAGTACTTC. The V gene is TRBV29-1, the J gene TRBJ2-7, with a tentative D call TRBD2 (6 bases). V gave up 4 bases and J gave up 0 bases, with 13 bases separating them. Germline CDR1 and CDR2: SQVTM and ANQGSEA. This CDR3 comprises 14 residues.

As for this clonotype: At one boundary the junction diverges from the germline segment, which might be a read error. V usage is TRBV28 and J usage is TRBJ2-5; D is possibly TRBD1 (6 bases). Germline assignment: CDR1 MDHEN and CDR2 SYDVKM. The CDR3 covers 15 residues. The CDR3, as DNA: TGTGCCAGCAGCCCAGACGCACAGGGCACCTACGAGCAGTGCTTC. Its translation: CASSPDAQGTYEQCF.

A few counts support this clonotype. This CDR3 is CASSELLGFGDEKLFF. CDR3 nucleotide sequence: TGTGCCAGCAGTGAATTGTTGGGATTTGGAGATGAAAAACTGTTTTTT. The V gene is TRBV25-1, the J gene TRBJ1-4; D gene ambiguous. The CDR3 totals 16 residues. V lost 1 base, J lost 6 bases, and 15 bases lay in between. CDR1 is MGHDK and CDR2 is SYGVNS in the germline V gene.

This chain connects TRBV30 to TRBJ1-5, with D uncertain. Germline V gene sequence: CDR1 GTSNPN, CDR2 SVGIG (reference sequence). V lost 0 bases, J lost 5 bases, and 5 bases lay in between. The CDR3 runs to 12 residues. The CDR3 reads CAWSVLDQPQHF. The CDR3 DNA sequence: TGTGCCTGGAGTGTACTCGATCAGCCCCAGCATTTT.

DNA of the CDR3: TGTGCCAGCAATTCGAGGGACAGGCGGGACTATGGCTACACCTTC. Translated: CASNSRDRRDYGYTF. The chain employs TRBV28 and TRBJ1-2; the match to TRBD1 covers 8 bases. The germline V gene encodes CDR1 MDHEN and CDR2 SYDVKM. The CDR3 extends over 15 amino acids. V shed 7 bases, J shed 3 bases, and the junction held 10 bases outside the gene matches.

The chain uses TRBV27 and TRBJ2-4; D unclear. V shed 6 bases and J shed 3 bases, with 15 bases lying between them. This CDR3 spans 15 amino acids. Germline V lookup: CDR1 MNHEY, CDR2 SMNVEV (reference sequence). As DNA, the CDR3 is TGTGCCAGCAGCCTCAATTCCCCCGGCAAAAACATTCAGTACTTC. Translating it yields CASSLNSPGKNIQYF.

This clonotype was observed at least ten times. The chain employs TRBV20-1 and TRBJ2-1; TRBD2 is a possible D gene (5 bases). Germline lookup yields CDR1 DFQATT and CDR2 SNEGSKA (reference sequence). This CDR3 has 12 amino acids. V lost 4 bases and J lost 6, with 10 bases in between. Here the CDR3 DNA reads TGCAGTGCTAAACGAGGAGGCAATGAGCAGTTCTTC. Residues: CSAKRGGNEQFF.

In its sample, this clonotype was seen a few times. This chain connects TRBV29-1 to TRBJ2-1, with D perhaps matching TRBD1 (5 bases). Germline V CDR1 and CDR2: SQVTM, ANQGSEA. CDR3 length equals 13 residues. V lost 5 bases, J lost 2 bases, and 10 bases lay in between. The DNA of the CDR3 is TGCAGCGTTCGGCAGGGTGCCTACAATGAGCAGTTCTTC. Translation gives CSVRQGAYNEQFF.

Ten or more counts support this clonotype. This rearrangement joins TRBV3-1 to TRBJ2-5, with 8 bases aligning to TRBD2. Looked up from germline, CDR1 is LGHDT and CDR2 is YNNKEL (reference sequence). The CDR3 has 16 residues. With V trimmed by 5 bases and J by 7 bases, 15 bases remained unmatched. The CDR3 sequence: CASSFSAGGQGGTQYF. CDR3 DNA sequence: TGTGCCAGCAGCTTTTCCGCGGGGGGCCAAGGGGGGACCCAGTACTTC.

The V call is TRBV5-1, the J call TRBJ1-2; D perhaps matches TRBD1 (6 bases). Germline V gives CDR1 SGHRS, CDR2 YFSETQ. V lost 3 bases to trimming and J lost 5 bases, with 11 bases between them. The CDR3 is 13 residues long. The CDR3 loop reads CASSSSGEYGYTF. The CDR3 DNA reads TGCGCCAGCAGCTCTTCAGGGGAGTATGGCTACACCTTC.

This clonotype occurred a few times. The chain employs TRBV12-3 or TRBV12-4 and TRBJ2-1; TRBD1 agrees at 7 bases. V gave up 5 bases and J gave up 4 bases; unmatched junction bases: 11. This CDR3 spans 16 amino acids. This chain's CDR3 is CASSEAPRGRYNEQFF. CDR3 bases: TGTGCCAGCAGTGAGGCCCCCAGGGGGAGATACAATGAGCAGTTCTTC.

This clonotype was seen more than once but under ten times. A junction end diverges from the germline sequence, so it may reflect a read error. The chain links TRBV6-1 to TRBJ1-6; no clear D. This CDR3 region has 15 residues. The germline CDR1 and CDR2 sequences are MNHNS and SASEGT. CDR3 coding DNA: TGTGCCAGCAGCGAAGCGGCCCCAAATAATTCACCCCTCCACTTT. It specifies CASSEAAPNNSPLHF.

The J gene is TRBJ2-1, the V gene TRBV9, with D perhaps matching TRBD2 (5 bases). This CDR3 has 12 residues. Germline assignment: CDR1 SGDLS and CDR2 YYNGEE. Trimming removed 7 bases from V and 7 bases from J, with 12 bases in between. For the CDR3, the DNA is TGTGCCAGCGGGGAGTGGGCGAATGAGCAGTTCTTC. It translates to CASGEWANEQFF.

Only a few counts were recorded for this clonotype. The chain employs TRBV7-2 and TRBJ1-1; D gene ambiguous. The CDR3 spans 16 residues. The V and J ends lost 4 bases and 1 base respectively, with 16 bases between them. Germline-derived CDR1 and CDR2 are SGHTA and FQGNSA. Here the CDR3 DNA reads TGTGCCAGCAGCTGGACCGGAACCTGGGGGAACACTGAAGCTTTCTTT. Amino acids: CASSWTGTWGNTEAFF.

CDR3 DNA sequence: TGTGCCAGCAGTGAAGTGATGGGCACAGATACGCAGTATTTT. It encodes CASSEVMGTDTQYF. The V call is TRBV2, the J call TRBJ2-3; no firm D call. The CDR3 runs to 14 residues. Germline V gives CDR1 SNHLY, CDR2 FYNNEI. V was pared by 1 base and J by 1 base, with 6 bases between. Drawing the rest from reference TRBV2 and TRBJ2-3, the complete variable domain is EPEVTQTPSHQVTQMGQEVILRCVPISNHLYFYWYRQILGQKVEFLVSFYNNEISEKSEIFDDQFSVERPDGSNFTLKIRSTKLEDSAMYFCASSEVMGTDTQYFGPGTRLTVL.

This clonotype was seen more than once but under ten times. The V gene is TRBV4-3, the J gene TRBJ2-3; D unresolved. The CDR3 has 13 residues. Germline V gene lookup returns CDR1 LGHNA and CDR2 YSLEER. V was trimmed by 4 bases and J by 7 bases, leaving 12 bases between them. For the CDR3, the DNA is TGCGCCAGCAGCCGAGATGCCGGTAATACGCAGTATTTT. This sequence encodes CASSRDAGNTQYF.

This clonotype came up a few times. The chain employs TRBV18 and TRBJ2-7; 7 nucleotides match TRBD1. J lost 4 bases, V lost 4 bases, and 10 bases had no gene match. This CDR3 is 15 amino acids long. Germline CDR1 is KGHSH and CDR2 is LQKENI. CDR3 nucleotides: TGTGCCAGCTCACAACCCCAGGTCAGGGGGTACGAGCAGTACTTC. It codes for CASSQPQVRGYEQYF.

The V gene is TRBV5-1, the J gene TRBJ2-5; 12 positions match TRBD2. The CDR3 is 17 residues long. Germline CDR1 SGHRS, CDR2 YFSETQ. After removal of 4 bases from V and 4 bases from J, the junction contained 11 bases not matched to a gene. For the CDR3, the DNA is TGCGCCAGCAGCCAAAGTCTAGCGGGAGGGAGGGGAGAGACCCAGTACTTC. Its translation: CASSQSLAGGRGETQYF.

The CDR3: CASSAGLSTGELFF. The CDR3 DNA follows: TGCGCCAGCAGTGCGGGGCTCTCAACCGGGGAGCTGTTTTTT. The rearrangement uses TRBV5-1 and TRBJ2-2; TRBD2 might be the D (6 bases). Germline V lookup: CDR1 SGHRS, CDR2 YFSETQ. The CDR3 runs 14 residues. V gave up 5 bases and J gave up 5 bases, with 13 bases separating them.

This rearrangement joins TRBV7-3 to TRBJ2-7, with D unresolved. This CDR3 has 16 residues. The V end lost 5 bases, the J end lost 7 bases, and 24 bases lay between the germline ends. Germline lookup yields CDR1 SGHTA and CDR2 FQGTGA. The CDR3 loop reads CASSTLPAGSGGEQYF. CDR3 nucleotide sequence: TGTGCCAGCAGCACCCTACCGGCCGGATCCGGCGGAGAGCAGTACTTC.

This clonotype has a handful of counts. This chain links TRBV29-1 with TRBJ2-1; 7 nucleotides line up with TRBD2. Unmatched junction bases numbered 14, after V lost 6 bases and J lost 9 bases. CDR1 and CDR2 (germline): SQVTM, ANQGSEA. This CDR3 comprises 14 residues. For the CDR3, the DNA is TGCAGCGTGGGGGTGGGCGGGAGTCGAAGTGAGCAGTTCTTC. Translated, it gives CSVGVGGSRSEQFF.

The chain recombines TRBV29-1 with TRBJ2-1; D not certain. This CDR3 is built from 15 residues. V was clipped by 3 bases and J by 8 bases, with 20 bases between them. Germline V lookup: CDR1 SQVTM, CDR2 ANQGSEA. The CDR3 DNA follows: TGCAGCGTTGATGGTGCGCTTTTAGTGGAAGATGAGCAGTTCTTC. Encoded protein: CSVDGALLVEDEQFF.

The chain joins TRBV25-1 to TRBJ1-4; D is undetermined. V was shortened by 8 bases and J by 0 bases, with 4 bases between the two germline ends. In germline, CDR1 is MGHDK, CDR2 SYGVNS. The length of the CDR3 is 12 residues. The CDR3 DNA sequence: TGTGCCAGCGTTGCAACTAATGAAAAACTGTTTTTT. Translation gives CASVATNEKLFF. The full variable domain, its missing parts supplied by reference TRBV25-1 and TRBJ1-4, is EADIYQTPRYLVIGTGKKITLECSQTMGHDKMYWYQQDPGMELHLIHYSYGVNSTEKGDLSSESTVSRIRTEHFPLTLESARPSHTSQYLCASVATNEKLFFGSGTQLSVL.

This clonotype was found a few times. The missing conserved phenylalanine or tryptophan at the end of this CDR3 makes a read error likely. The gene calls are TRBV5-1 and TRBJ1-5; a weak D match, TRBD1 (5 bases). Per germline, CDR1 SGHRS and CDR2 YFSETQ. The CDR3 is 16 residues long. Trimming took off 4 bases at V and 2 bases at J, with 16 bases between the two ends. CDR3 in amino acids: CASSVSTTGGNQPQHL. CDR3 bases: TGCGCCAGCAGCGTCAGTACCACGGGGGGCAATCAGCCCCAGCATCTT.

V and J are TRBV20-1 and TRBJ2-5; possible D gene TRBD1, 5 bases. The end of the DNA is better explained by TRBJ2-7, so the J call may be wrong. This CDR3 has 12 amino acids. In germline, CDR1 is DFQATT, CDR2 SNEGSKA (reference sequence). Written as DNA, the CDR3 is TGCAGTGCTAGACCAGGGACCTACGAGCAGTACTTC. Residues: CSARPGTYEQYF.